This T cell receptor beta chain was sequenced in a study of OX40 agonist ivuxolimab in advanced cancers. For the study at large: From roughly 20 to 85 years was the age range, with a mean of around 56 years, and around 83% were male.

Method: immunoSEQ multiplex PCR; TCRdb's copy keeps in-frame clones and lacks some. The repertoire holds tens of thousands of clones, with about 84% as singletons. Source: CD4+ or CD8+ T cells sorted from blood, taken in a trial of the OX40 agonist ivuxolimab. The sequence was obtained from an adult with an advanced solid tumor such as melanoma, head and neck, liver or kidney cancer.

CDR3 sequence (DNA): TGTGCCAGCAGTAGCCGGGACACTCACACCGGGGAGCTGTTTTTT. Its protein is CASSSRDTHTGELFF. This rearrangement joins TRBV28 to TRBJ2-2; possible D gene TRBD1, 6 bases. Germline V lookup: CDR1 MDHEN, CDR2 SYDVKM. The CDR3 is 15 amino acids. Between the trimmed V and J ends, which lost 5 bases and 3 bases, there was a span of 13 bases.